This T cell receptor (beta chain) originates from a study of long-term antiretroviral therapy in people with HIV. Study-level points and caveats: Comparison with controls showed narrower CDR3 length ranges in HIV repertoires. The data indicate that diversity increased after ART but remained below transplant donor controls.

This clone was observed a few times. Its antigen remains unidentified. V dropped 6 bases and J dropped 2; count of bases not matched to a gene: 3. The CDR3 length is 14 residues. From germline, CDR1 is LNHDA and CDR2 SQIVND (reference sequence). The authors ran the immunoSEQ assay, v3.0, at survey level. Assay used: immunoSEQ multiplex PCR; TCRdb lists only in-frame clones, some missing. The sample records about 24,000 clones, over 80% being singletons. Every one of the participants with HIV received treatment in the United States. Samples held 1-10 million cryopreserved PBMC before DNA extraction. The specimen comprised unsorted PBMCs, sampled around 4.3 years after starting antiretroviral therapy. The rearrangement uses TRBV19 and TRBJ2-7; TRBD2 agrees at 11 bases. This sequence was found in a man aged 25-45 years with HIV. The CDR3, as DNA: TGTGCCAGTAGCCCGACTAGCGGGGCCTACGAGCAGTACTTC. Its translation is CASSPTSGAYEQYF. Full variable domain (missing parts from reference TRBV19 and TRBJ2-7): DGGITQSPKYLFRKEGQNVTLSCEQNLNHDAMYWYRQDPGQGLRLIYYSQIVNDFQKGDIAEGYSVSREKKESFPLTVTSAQKNPTAFYLCASSPTSGAYEQYFGPGTRLTVT.